This paragraph covers one T cell receptor (beta chain) sequence. The primer mix had 60 Vbeta and 13 Jbeta primers. Generated by immunoSEQ multiplex PCR, the TCRdb table keeps only in-frame clones and is missing some. The data hold approximately 110,000 clones, with around 76% observed a single time. The data were obtained in a study of cytomegalovirus exposure and HLA in healthy donors. The V and J ends lost 3 bases and 2 bases respectively, with 10 bases between them. Per the germline V gene, CDR1 is SGHRS and CDR2 is YFSETQ. The CDR3 is 14 amino acids. This receptor was obtained from a woman aged 60-75 years in good health and CMV-seropositive. The V gene is TRBV5-1, the J gene TRBJ2-3, with TRBD2 as a possible D gene (5 bases). The sample taken for sequencing was PBMCs. The CDR3 bases are TGCGCCAGCAGCTCGCCCGGGGACACAGATACGCAGTATTTT. Its translation: CASSSPGDTDTQYF.